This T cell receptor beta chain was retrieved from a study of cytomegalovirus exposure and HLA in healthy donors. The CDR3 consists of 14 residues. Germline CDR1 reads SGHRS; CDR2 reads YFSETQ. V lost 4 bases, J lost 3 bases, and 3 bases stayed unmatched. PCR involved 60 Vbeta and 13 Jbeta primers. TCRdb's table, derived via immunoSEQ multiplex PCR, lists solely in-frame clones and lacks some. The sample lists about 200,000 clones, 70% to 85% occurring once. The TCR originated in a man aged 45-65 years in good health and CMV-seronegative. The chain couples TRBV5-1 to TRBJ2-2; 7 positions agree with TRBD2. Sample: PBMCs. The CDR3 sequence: CASSPLADTGELFF. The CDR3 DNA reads TGCGCCAGCAGCCCCCTAGCGGACACCGGGGAGCTGTTTTTT. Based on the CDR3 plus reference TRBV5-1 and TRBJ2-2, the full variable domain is KAGVTQTPRYLIKTRGQQVTLSCSPISGHRSVSWYQQTPGQGLQFLFEYFSETQRNKGNFPGRFSGRQFSNSRSEMNVSTLELGDSALYLCASSPLADTGELFFGEGSRLTVL.